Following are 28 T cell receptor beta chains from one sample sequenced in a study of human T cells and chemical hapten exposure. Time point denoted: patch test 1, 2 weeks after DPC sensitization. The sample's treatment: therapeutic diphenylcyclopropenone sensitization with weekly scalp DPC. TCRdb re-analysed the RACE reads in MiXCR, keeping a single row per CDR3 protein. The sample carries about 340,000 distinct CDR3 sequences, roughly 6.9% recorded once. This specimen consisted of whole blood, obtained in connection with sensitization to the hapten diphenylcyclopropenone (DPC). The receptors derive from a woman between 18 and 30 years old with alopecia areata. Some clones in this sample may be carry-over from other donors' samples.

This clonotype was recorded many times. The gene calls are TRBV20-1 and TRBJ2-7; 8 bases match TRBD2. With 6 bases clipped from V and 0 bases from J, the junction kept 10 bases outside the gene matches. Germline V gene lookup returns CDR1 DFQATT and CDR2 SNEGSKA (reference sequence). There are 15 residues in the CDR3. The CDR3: CSAEDSGASSYEQYF. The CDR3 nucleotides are TGCAGTGCAGAAGATAGCGGGGCAAGCTCCTACGAGCAGTACTTC.

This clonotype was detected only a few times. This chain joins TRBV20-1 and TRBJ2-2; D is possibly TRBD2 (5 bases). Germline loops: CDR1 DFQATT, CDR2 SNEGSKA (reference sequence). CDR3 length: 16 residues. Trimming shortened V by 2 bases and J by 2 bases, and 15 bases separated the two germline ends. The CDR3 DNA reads TGCAGTGCTAGACCCCGCCGGGAAAAAAACACCGGGGAGCTGTTTTTT. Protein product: CSARPRREKNTGELFF.

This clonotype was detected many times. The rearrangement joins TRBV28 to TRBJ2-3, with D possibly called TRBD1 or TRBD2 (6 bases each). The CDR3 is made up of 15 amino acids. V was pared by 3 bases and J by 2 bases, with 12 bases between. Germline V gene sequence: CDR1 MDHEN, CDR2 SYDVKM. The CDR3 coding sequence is TGTGCCAGCAGTTTGCCGGGGGCGCCCACAGATACGCAGTATTTT. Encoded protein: CASSLPGAPTDTQYF.

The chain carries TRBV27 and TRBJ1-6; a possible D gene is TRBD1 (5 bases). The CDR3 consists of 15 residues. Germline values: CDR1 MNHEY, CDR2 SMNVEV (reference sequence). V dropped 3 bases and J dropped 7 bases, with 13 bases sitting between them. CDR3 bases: TGTGCCAGCAGTTTTGGGGCAGGGAGGAATTCACCCCTCCACTTT. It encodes CASSFGAGRNSPLHF.

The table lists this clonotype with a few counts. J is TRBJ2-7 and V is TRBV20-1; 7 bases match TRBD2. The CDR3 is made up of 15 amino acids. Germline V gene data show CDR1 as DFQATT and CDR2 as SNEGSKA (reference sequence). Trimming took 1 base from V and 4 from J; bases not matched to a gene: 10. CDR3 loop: CSARVGGTLKYEQYF. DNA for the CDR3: TGCAGTGCTAGAGTGGGGGGGACCCTAAAGTACGAGCAGTACTTC.

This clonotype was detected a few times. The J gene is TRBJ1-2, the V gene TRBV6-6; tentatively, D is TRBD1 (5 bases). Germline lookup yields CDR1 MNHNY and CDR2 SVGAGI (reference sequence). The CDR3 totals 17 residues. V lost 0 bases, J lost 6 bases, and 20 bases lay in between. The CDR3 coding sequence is TGTGCCAGCAGTTACTCGAGGCAGGGAATGATATCAAATGGCTACACCTTC. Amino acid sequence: CASSYSRQGMISNGYTF.

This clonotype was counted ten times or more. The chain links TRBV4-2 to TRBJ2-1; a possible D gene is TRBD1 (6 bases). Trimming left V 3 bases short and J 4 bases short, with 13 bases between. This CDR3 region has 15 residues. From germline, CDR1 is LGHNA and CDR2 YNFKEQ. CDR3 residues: CASSQDWTDYNEQFF. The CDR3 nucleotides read TGTGCCAGCAGCCAGGACTGGACAGATTACAATGAGCAGTTCTTC.

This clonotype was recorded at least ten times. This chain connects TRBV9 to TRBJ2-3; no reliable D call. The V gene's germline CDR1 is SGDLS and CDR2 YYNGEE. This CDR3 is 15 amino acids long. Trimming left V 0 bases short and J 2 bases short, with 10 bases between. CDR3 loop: CASSVAPTNTDTQYF. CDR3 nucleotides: TGTGCCAGCAGCGTAGCCCCCACCAACACAGATACGCAGTATTTT.

CDR3 residues: CATSDFTRGEGNEQFF. The CDR3 DNA reads as TGTGCCACCAGTGATTTTACTAGGGGAGAGGGCAATGAGCAGTTCTTC. The rearrangement joins TRBV24-1 to TRBJ2-1; D may match TRBD1 or TRBD2 (5 bases each). Germline CDR1 is KGHDR and CDR2 is SFDVKD. CDR3 length: 16 amino acids. Trimming shortened V by 1 base and J by 6 bases, and 15 bases separated the two germline ends.

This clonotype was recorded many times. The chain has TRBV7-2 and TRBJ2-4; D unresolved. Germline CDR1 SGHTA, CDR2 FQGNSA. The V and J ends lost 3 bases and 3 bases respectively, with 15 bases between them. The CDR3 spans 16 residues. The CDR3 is CASSLETSNFKNIQYF. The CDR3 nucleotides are TGTGCCAGCAGCTTGGAAACCTCGAACTTCAAAAACATTCAGTACTTC.

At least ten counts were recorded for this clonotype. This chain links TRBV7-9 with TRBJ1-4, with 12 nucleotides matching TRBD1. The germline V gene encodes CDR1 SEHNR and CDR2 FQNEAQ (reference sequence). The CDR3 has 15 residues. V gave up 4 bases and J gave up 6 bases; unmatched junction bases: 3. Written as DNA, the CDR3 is TGTGCCAGCAGCTCGGGACAGGGGGCGTATGAAAAACTGTTTTTT. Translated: CASSSGQGAYEKLFF.

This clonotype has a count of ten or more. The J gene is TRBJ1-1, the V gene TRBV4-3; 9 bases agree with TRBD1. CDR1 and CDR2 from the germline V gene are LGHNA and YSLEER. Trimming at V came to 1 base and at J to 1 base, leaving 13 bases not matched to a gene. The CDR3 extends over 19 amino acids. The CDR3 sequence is CASSQGTGTGISWNTEAFF. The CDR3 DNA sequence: TGCGCCAGCAGCCAAGGAACCGGGACAGGGATTAGTTGGAACACTGAAGCTTTCTTT.

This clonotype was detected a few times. CDR3 DNA sequence: TGTGCCAGCGAAGCTTATATCCACAGGGGTACGGAGGAAAACACCATATATTTT. Its protein product is CASEAYIHRGTEENTIYF. V and J are TRBV7-9 and TRBJ1-3; 7 bases are a match to TRBD1. V lost 8 bases and J lost 6; bases outside the gene matches: 22. Per germline, CDR1 SEHNR and CDR2 FQNEAQ (reference sequence). The CDR3 runs 18 residues.

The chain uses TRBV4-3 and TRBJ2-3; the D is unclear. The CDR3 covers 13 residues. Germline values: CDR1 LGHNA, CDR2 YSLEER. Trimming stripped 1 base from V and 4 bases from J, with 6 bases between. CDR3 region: CASSQGQPDTQYF. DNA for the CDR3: TGCGCCAGCAGCCAAGGACAACCAGATACGCAGTATTTT.

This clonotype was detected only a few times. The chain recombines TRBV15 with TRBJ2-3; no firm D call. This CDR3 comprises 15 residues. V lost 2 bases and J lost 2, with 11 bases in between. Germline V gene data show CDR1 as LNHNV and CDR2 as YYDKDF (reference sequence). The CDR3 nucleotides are TGTGCCACCAGCAGATCGCGTTCCTCCACAGATACGCAGTATTTT. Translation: CATSRSRSSTDTQYF.

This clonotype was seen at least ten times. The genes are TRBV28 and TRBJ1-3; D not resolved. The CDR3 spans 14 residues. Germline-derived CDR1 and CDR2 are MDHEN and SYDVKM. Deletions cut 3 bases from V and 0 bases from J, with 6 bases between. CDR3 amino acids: CASSFVSSGNTIYF. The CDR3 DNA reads TGTGCCAGCAGTTTTGTCTCCTCTGGAAACACCATATATTTT.

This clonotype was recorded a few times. The CDR3 DNA reads TGCAGCGTTGTTACAGGGGGCTCTCTCTTAACCGGGGAGCTGTTTTTT. This sequence encodes CSVVTGGSLLTGELFF. This sequence joins TRBV29-1 and TRBJ2-2; 9 bases fit TRBD1. The germline gives CDR1 SQVTM, CDR2 ANQGSEA. CDR3 length: 16 residues. Germline trimming cut 4 bases from V and 5 bases from J; bases unmatched to any gene: 11.

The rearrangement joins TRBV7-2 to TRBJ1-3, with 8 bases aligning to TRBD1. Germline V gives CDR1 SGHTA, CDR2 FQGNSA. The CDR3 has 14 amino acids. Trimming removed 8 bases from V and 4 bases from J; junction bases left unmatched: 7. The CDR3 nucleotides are TGTGCCAGCGAGGACAGGGTAGCAGGAAACACCATATATTTT. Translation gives CASEDRVAGNTIYF.

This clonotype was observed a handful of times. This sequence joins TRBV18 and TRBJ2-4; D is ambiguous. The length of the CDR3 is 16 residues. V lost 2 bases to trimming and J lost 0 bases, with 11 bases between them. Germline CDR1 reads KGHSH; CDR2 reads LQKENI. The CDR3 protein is CASSPSERLAKNIQYF. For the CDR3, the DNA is TGTGCCAGCTCACCATCCGAACGGTTAGCCAAAAACATTCAGTACTTC.

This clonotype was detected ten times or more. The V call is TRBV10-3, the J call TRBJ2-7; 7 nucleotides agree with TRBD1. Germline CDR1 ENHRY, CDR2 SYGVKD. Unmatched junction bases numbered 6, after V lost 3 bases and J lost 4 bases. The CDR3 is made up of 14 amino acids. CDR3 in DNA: TGTGCCATCAGTGACGACAGGGCTGAATACGAGCAGTACTTC. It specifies CAISDDRAEYEQYF.

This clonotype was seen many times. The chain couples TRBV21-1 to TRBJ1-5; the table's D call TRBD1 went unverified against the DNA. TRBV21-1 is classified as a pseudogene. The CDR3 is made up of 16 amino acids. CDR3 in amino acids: CASRPTGQYSNQPQHF. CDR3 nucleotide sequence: TGTGCCAGCAGACCGACCGGACAGTATAGCAATCAGCCCCAGCATTTT.

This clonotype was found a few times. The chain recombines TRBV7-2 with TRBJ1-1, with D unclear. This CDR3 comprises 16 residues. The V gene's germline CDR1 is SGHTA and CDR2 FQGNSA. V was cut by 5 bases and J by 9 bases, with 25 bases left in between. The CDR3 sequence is CASSLADLLVAGKAFF. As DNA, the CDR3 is TGTGCCAGCAGCCTCGCCGACCTACTAGTTGCAGGAAAAGCTTTCTTT.

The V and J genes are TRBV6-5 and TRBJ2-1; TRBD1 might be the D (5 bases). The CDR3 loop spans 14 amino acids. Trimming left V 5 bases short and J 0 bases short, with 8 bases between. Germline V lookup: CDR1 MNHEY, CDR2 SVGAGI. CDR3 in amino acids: CASSRQSSYNEQFF. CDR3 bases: TGTGCCAGCAGTCGACAGAGCTCCTACAATGAGCAGTTCTTC.

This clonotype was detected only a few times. The DNA of the CDR3 is TGTGCCAGCAGTGTGGGGGGTGCAGCAGGCTACACCTTC. Amino acid sequence: CASSVGGAAGYTF. This chain uses TRBV2 with TRBJ1-2; D possibly corresponds to TRBD1 (5 bases). V was trimmed by 4 bases and J by 8 bases, leaving 14 bases between them. CDR3 length: 13 amino acids. The germline CDR1 and CDR2 sequences are SNHLY and FYNNEI.

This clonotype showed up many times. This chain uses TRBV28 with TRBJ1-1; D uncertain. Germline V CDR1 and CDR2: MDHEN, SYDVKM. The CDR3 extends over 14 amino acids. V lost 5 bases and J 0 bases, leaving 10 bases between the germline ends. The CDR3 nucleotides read TGTGCCAGCAGTGAATCTGGGCTGAACACTGAAGCTTTCTTT. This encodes CASSESGLNTEAFF.

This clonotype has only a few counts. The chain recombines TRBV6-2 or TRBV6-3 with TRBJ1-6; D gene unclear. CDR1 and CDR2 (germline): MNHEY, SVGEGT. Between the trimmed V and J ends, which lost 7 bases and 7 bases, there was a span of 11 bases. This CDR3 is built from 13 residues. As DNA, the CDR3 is TGTGCCAGCATCGGGATTAGGAATTCACCCCTCCACTTT. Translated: CASIGIRNSPLHF.

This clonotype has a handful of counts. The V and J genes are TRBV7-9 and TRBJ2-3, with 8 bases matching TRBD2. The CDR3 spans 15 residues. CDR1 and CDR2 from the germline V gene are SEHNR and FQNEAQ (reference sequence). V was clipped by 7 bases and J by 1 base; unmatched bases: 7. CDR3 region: CASTSRRGGTDTQYF. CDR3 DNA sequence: TGTGCCAGCACCAGTCGGCGGGGGGGCACAGATACGCAGTATTTT. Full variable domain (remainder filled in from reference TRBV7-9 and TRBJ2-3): DTGVSQNPRHKITKRGQNVTFRCDPISEHNRLYWYRQTLGQGPEFLTYFQNEAQLEKSRLLSDRFSAERPKGSFSTLEIQRTEQGDSAMYLCASTSRRGGTDTQYFGPGTRLTVL.

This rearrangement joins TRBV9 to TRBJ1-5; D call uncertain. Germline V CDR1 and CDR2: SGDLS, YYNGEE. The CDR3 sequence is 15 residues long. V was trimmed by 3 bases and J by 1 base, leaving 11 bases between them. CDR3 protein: CASSAGLRSNQPQHF. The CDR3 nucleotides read TGTGCCAGCAGCGCCGGACTGAGAAGCAATCAGCCCCAGCATTTT.